Listed below are T cell receptor beta chains from one sample, sequenced in a study of Graves' ophthalmopathy and Graves' hyperthyroidism. TCRdb used MiXCR to reprocess the multiplex PCR reads, holding one entry per CDR3 protein. The table lists about 220,000 distinct CDR3 sequences, about 22% of them singletons. Sequenced sample: peripheral blood. All receptors come from a woman between 50 and 59 years old with Graves' ophthalmopathy. CDR3s include the opening cysteine and the closing phenylalanine or tryptophan. A D gene is named only where the DNA matches it firmly. Size is omitted from some rows. Given values are once, few, many or a class for expanded clones.

clone_size: many
cdr3_length: 14
j_call: TRBJ2-7
v_call: TRBV4-1
d_call: TRBD1
cdr3_nt: TGCGCCAGCAGCCCGAGACAGGGGTCCTACGAGCAGTACTTC
cdr3_aa: CASSPRQGSYEQYF

clone_size: few
cdr3_length: 12
j_call: TRBJ2-7
v_call: TRBV2
d_call: .
cdr3_nt: TGTGCCAGCAATGTGGGGTTAGCGGAGCAGTACTTC
cdr3_aa: CASNVGLAEQYF

clone_size: .
cdr3_length: 14
j_call: TRBJ2-7
v_call: TRBV12-3/TRBV12-4
d_call: .
cdr3_nt: TGTGCCAGCAGCAGGACGGGGCAAACCTACGAGCAGTACTTC
cdr3_aa: CASSRTGQTYEQYF

clone_size: .
cdr3_length: 16
j_call: TRBJ1-1
v_call: TRBV19
d_call: .
cdr3_nt: TGTGCCAGTAGTACAAACCGGGAAACAGGGCACACTGAAGCTTTCTTT
cdr3_aa: CASSTNRETGHTEAFF

clone_size: few
cdr3_length: 14
j_call: TRBJ2-2
v_call: TRBV11-2
d_call: .
cdr3_nt: TGTGCCAGCAGCTTAGTACGCGGACCCGGGGAGCTGTTTTTT
cdr3_aa: CASSLVRGPGELFF

clone_size: .
cdr3_length: 17
j_call: TRBJ2-7
v_call: TRBV11-2
d_call: TRBD2
cdr3_nt: TGTGCCAGCAGCTTGACCTTTAGCGGGAGGGTAACCTACGAGCAGTACTTC
cdr3_aa: CASSLTFSGRVTYEQYF

clone_size: .
cdr3_length: 15
j_call: TRBJ2-5
v_call: TRBV11-2
d_call: .
cdr3_nt: TGTGCCAGCAGCTTGGGACCAGCTCCCCAAGAGACCCAGTACTTC
cdr3_aa: CASSLGPAPQETQYF

clone_size: .
cdr3_length: 13
j_call: TRBJ2-7
v_call: TRBV12-3/TRBV12-4
d_call: .
cdr3_nt: TGTGCCAGCAGTTTAGCAGAAACCTACGAGCAGTACTTC
cdr3_aa: CASSLAETYEQYF

clone_size: many
cdr3_length: 16
j_call: TRBJ2-5
v_call: TRBV5-1
d_call: TRBD2
cdr3_nt: TGCGCCAGCAGCTCCCAGACTAGCGGGAGGGAAGAGACCCAGTACTTC
cdr3_aa: CASSSQTSGREETQYF

clone_size: few
cdr3_length: 14
j_call: TRBJ2-5
v_call: TRBV28
d_call: TRBD1
cdr3_nt: TGTGCCAGCAGTGGGCAGGGGGCCGGGGAGACCCAGTACTTC
cdr3_aa: CASSGQGAGETQYF

clone_size: few
cdr3_length: 14
j_call: TRBJ2-1
v_call: TRBV6-5
d_call: .
cdr3_nt: TGTGCCAGCAGTTCTCCAGGGAGTTACAATGAGCAGTTCTTC
cdr3_aa: CASSSPGSYNEQFF

clone_size: once
cdr3_length: 13
j_call: TRBJ2-5
v_call: TRBV6-1
d_call: .
cdr3_nt: TGTGCCAGCTCCGGACAAAGAAGGGAGACCCAGTACTTC
cdr3_aa: CASSGQRRETQYF

clone_size: .
cdr3_length: 11
j_call: TRBJ1-2
v_call: TRBV7-2
d_call: .
cdr3_nt: TGTGCCAGCAGCTCCGGGAATGGCTACACCTTC
cdr3_aa: CASSSGNGYTF

clone_size: many
cdr3_length: 12
j_call: TRBJ2-7
v_call: TRBV20-1
d_call: .
cdr3_nt: TGCAGTGCTAGGACTAGTGGGTACGAGCAGTACTTC
cdr3_aa: CSARTSGYEQYF

clone_size: .
cdr3_length: 15
j_call: TRBJ2-2
v_call: TRBV14
d_call: .
cdr3_nt: TGTGCCAGCAGCCAAGGAGCAACCCGGGCCGGGGAGCTGTTTTTT
cdr3_aa: CASSQGATRAGELFF

clone_size: few
cdr3_length: 16
j_call: TRBJ1-5
v_call: TRBV28
d_call: .
cdr3_nt: TGTGCCAGCAGTTTACCTACAATGTTTGGCAATCAGCCCCAGCGTTTT
cdr3_aa: CASSLPTMFGNQPQRF

clone_size: .
cdr3_length: 14
j_call: TRBJ2-7
v_call: TRBV3-1
d_call: .
cdr3_nt: TGTGCCGGCAGCCAAGGGGCGGGAACTTACGAGCAGTACTTC
cdr3_aa: CAGSQGAGTYEQYF

clone_size: few
cdr3_length: 16
j_call: TRBJ1-3
v_call: TRBV12-5
d_call: .
cdr3_nt: TGTGCTAGTGGTTTGGTAATGTACGGCTCTGGAAACACCATATATTTT
cdr3_aa: CASGLVMYGSGNTIYF

clone_size: many
cdr3_length: 14
j_call: TRBJ2-5
v_call: TRBV24-1
d_call: .
cdr3_nt: TGTGCCACGGCGGAGTGGCAGGGGCAAGAGACCCAGTACTTC
cdr3_aa: CATAEWQGQETQYF

clone_size: few
cdr3_length: 14
j_call: TRBJ2-5
v_call: TRBV30
d_call: .
cdr3_nt: TGTGCCTGGAGTACAGGGTCCCCCCAAGAGACCCAGTACTTC
cdr3_aa: CAWSTGSPQETQYF

clone_size: .
cdr3_length: 16
j_call: TRBJ2-5
v_call: TRBV6-1
d_call: TRBD1
cdr3_nt: TGTGCCAGCAGAATGGGACAGGGGGCGCCCCAAGAGACCCAGTACTTC
cdr3_aa: CASRMGQGAPQETQYF

clone_size: few
cdr3_length: 15
j_call: TRBJ1-1
v_call: TRBV7-9
d_call: TRBD1
cdr3_nt: TGTGCCAGCAGCCCGGGACAGGGGAAGAACACTGAAGCTTTCTTT
cdr3_aa: CASSPGQGKNTEAFF

clone_size: .
cdr3_length: 14
j_call: TRBJ2-2
v_call: TRBV5-1
d_call: .
cdr3_nt: TGCGCCAGCAACGATGAAGCGGACACCGGGGAGCTGTTTTTT
cdr3_aa: CASNDEADTGELFF

clone_size: many
cdr3_length: 15
j_call: TRBJ1-5
v_call: TRBV20-1
d_call: .
cdr3_nt: TGCAGTGCTCCGCAGAGTAGGGGCAGCAATCAGCCCCAGCATTTT
cdr3_aa: CSAPQSRGSNQPQHF